This is a list of T cell receptor beta chains from one sample in a study of cytotoxic CD8 clonotypes in ibrutinib-treated CLL. TCRdb keeps only in-frame clones here, not all; method: immunoSEQ multiplex PCR. This table holds hundreds of thousands of clones, 60% to 80% found once. Sequencing used PBMCs, obtained after 36 months of ibrutinib treatment. Receptors originate from a human donor with chronic lymphocytic leukemia. The CDR3 runs from the conserved cysteine through the conserved F or W. Each record gives: J gene, D gene, clone size, V gene, CDR3 DNA, CDR3 protein. A D gene is named only where the DNA matches it firmly. Rows give clone size only sometimes, using once, few, many, or a class for an expanded clone.

TRBJ2-7 - - TRBV5-1 TGCGCCAGCAGCTTAAATAGGGGCGCCTACGAGCAGTACTTC CASSLNRGAYEQYF
TRBJ2-7 - - TRBV29-1 TGCAGCGTCGGGGGACTGGCCTACGAGCAGTACTTC CSVGGLAYEQYF
TRBJ2-7 - - TRBV10-1 TGCGCCAGCAGTTTATGTCTGGGCACCGATCGGGAGCAGTACTTC CASSLCLGTDREQYF
TRBJ2-1 - - TRBV6-5 TGTGCCAGCAGTAGGCAGGGGTTAGACAATGAGCAGTTCTTC CASSRQGLDNEQFF
TRBJ2-5 - once TRBV2 TGTGCCAGCAGTGACATTGCTAGGGGGGGTAGCCAGTACTTC CASSDIARGGSQYF
TRBJ1-1 - - TRBV7-9 TGTGCCAGCAGCTTTATGGCAGGGATGAACACTGAAGCTTTCTTT CASSFMAGMNTEAFF
TRBJ2-1 - - TRBV9 TGTGCCAGCAGCGTAGAGGGAGTCCCCTACAATGAGCAGTTCTTC CASSVEGVPYNEQFF
TRBJ2-1 TRBD2 - TRBV29-1 TGCAGCGTTGAAGGGCTAGCGGGGGACAATGAGCAGTTCTTC CSVEGLAGDNEQFF
TRBJ2-7 TRBD1 - TRBV13 TGTGCCAGCAGCCTCACTTGGGGACAGGGAACCTACGAGCAGTACTTC CASSLTWGQGTYEQYF
TRBJ2-3 TRBD1 - TRBV5-1 TGCGCCAGCAGCAGTGGACGGGACAGCGACACAGATACGCAGTATTTT CASSSGRDSDTDTQYF
TRBJ2-7 - - TRBV4-1 TGCGCCAGCAGCCAAAGGGGTAGGCAGCGCTCCTACGAGCAGTACTTC CASSQRGRQRSYEQYF
TRBJ1-1 - few TRBV9 TGTGCCAGCAGCGTATCCGGATCTCTGAACACTGAAGCTTTCTTT CASSVSGSLNTEAFF
TRBJ2-1 TRBD1 - TRBV11-2 TGTGCCAGCAGCTTAGCACCGGGACAGGGCTTCTATGAGCAGTTCTTC CASSLAPGQGFYEQFF
TRBJ2-1 TRBD2 - TRBV28 TGTGCCAGCAGTCTCGGACTAGATATTGAGCAGTTCTTC CASSLGLDIEQFF
TRBJ1-5 TRBD1 few TRBV4-1 TGCGCCAGCAGCGACCGGGACAGGGATCAGCCCCAGCATTTT CASSDRDRDQPQHF